This T cell receptor (beta chain) was identified during a study of shared clonotypes between healthy human individuals. Libraries were prepared by immunoSEQ multiplex PCR; TCRdb keeps only in-frame clonotypes and omits some of them. The sample lists approximately 640,000 clones, about two thirds occurring once. The germline gives CDR1 LNHDA, CDR2 SQIVND (reference sequence). V was trimmed by 5 bases and J by 1 base, leaving 11 bases between them. The CDR3 runs to 15 residues. The chain couples TRBV19 to TRBJ2-2; D unclear. Sequenced: memory CD4+ T cells sorted from blood. Regarding subset: CD45RA-negative fraction. The receptor's source is a woman under 40 in good health. The DNA of the CDR3 is TGTGCCAGTAGTCGATGGCACATGAACACCGGGGAGCTGTTTTTT. Residues: CASSRWHMNTGELFF.